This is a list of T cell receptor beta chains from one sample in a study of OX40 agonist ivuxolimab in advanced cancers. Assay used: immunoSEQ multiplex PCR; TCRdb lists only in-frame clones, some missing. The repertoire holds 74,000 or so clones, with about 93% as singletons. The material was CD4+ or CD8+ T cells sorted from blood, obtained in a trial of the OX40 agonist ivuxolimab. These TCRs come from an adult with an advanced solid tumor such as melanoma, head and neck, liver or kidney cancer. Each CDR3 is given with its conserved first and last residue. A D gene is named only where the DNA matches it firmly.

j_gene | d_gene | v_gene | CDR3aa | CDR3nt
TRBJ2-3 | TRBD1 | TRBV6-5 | CASSYKGAADTQYF | TGTGCCAGCAGTTACAAGGGGGCGGCGGATACGCAGTATTTT
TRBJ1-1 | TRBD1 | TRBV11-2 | CASSRGTGGAGDTEAFF | TGTGCCAGCAGTCGAGGGACAGGGGGCGCCGGGGACACTGAAGCTTTCTTT
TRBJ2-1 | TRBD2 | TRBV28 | CASGTSGRYNEQFF | TGTGCCAGCGGGACTAGCGGGAGATATAATGAGCAGTTCTTC
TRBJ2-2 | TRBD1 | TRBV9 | CASSYGTGTAGELFF | TGTGCCAGCAGCTATGGGACAGGGACGGCCGGGGAGCTGTTTTTT
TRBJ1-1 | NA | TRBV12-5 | CASGLGTVNTEAFF | TGTGCTAGTGGTTTGGGGACAGTGAACACTGAAGCTTTCTTT
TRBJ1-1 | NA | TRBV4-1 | CASSPNPGGFGTEAFF | TGCGCCAGCAGCCCGAACCCGGGGGGTTTCGGCACTGAAGCTTTCTTT
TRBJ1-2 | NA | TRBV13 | CASSLSASAGGYTF | TGTGCCAGCAGCTTAAGCGCATCAGCGGGGGGCTACACCTTC
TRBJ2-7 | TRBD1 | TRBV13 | CASSSGQGASYEQYF | TGTGCCAGCAGCTCAGGACAGGGGGCTTCCTACGAGCAGTACTTC
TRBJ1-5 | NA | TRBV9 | CASSVEPNFGQPQHF | TGTGCCAGCAGCGTAGAACCGAACTTCGGTCAGCCCCAGCATTTT
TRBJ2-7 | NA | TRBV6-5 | CASSYSSKSYEQYF | TGTGCCAGCAGTTACTCATCGAAATCCTACGAGCAGTACTTC